A selection of T cell receptor beta chains follows, all from one sample in a study of T cells in Graves' hyperthyroidism and ophthalmopathy. TCRdb reanalysed the multiplex PCR reads using MiXCR and keeps one entry per CDR3 protein. Altogether a few hundred thousand distinct CDR3 sequences are present, 15% to 19% being singletons, with the ten largest covering around 7.3%. The sample consisted of blood. Receptor source: a woman aged 25 to 45 with Graves' hyperthyroidism. CDR3s include the opening cysteine and the closing phenylalanine or tryptophan. The order of the fields is D gene, J gene, V gene, clone size, CDR3 protein, CDR3 DNA. D genes are given only for firm matches. Clone size is shown for a subset of rows, as once, few, many or a class of expanded clone.

d_gene: TRBD2; j_gene: TRBJ2-5; v_gene: TRBV18; abundance: many; CDR3aa: CASSPWLAVDGGTQYF; CDR3nt: TGTGCCAGCTCACCATGGCTAGCGGTAGACGGTGGGACCCAGTACTTC
d_gene: TRBD1; j_gene: TRBJ2-3; v_gene: TRBV7-2; abundance: many; CDR3aa: CASSLEDRGADTQYF; CDR3nt: TGTGCCAGCAGCTTAGAGGACAGGGGTGCAGATACGCAGTATTTT
d_gene: .; j_gene: TRBJ1-1; v_gene: TRBV28; abundance: .; CDR3aa: CASTPPGGTTEAFF; CDR3nt: TGTGCCAGCACCCCCCCGGGGGGGACCACTGAAGCTTTCTTT
d_gene: .; j_gene: TRBJ2-5; v_gene: TRBV20-1; abundance: many; CDR3aa: CSARPHVQETQYF; CDR3nt: TGCAGTGCTAGACCCCACGTCCAAGAGACCCAGTACTTC
d_gene: .; j_gene: TRBJ1-6; v_gene: TRBV7-9; abundance: many; CDR3aa: CASSFGAALSPLHF; CDR3nt: TGTGCCAGCAGCTTCGGGGCGGCTCTCTCACCCCTCCACTTT
d_gene: .; j_gene: TRBJ1-1; v_gene: TRBV27; abundance: few; CDR3aa: CASSLSGRGEAFF; CDR3nt: TGTGCCAGCAGTTTATCCGGCAGGGGTGAAGCTTTCTTT
d_gene: TRBD1; j_gene: TRBJ1-2; v_gene: TRBV20-1; abundance: many; CDR3aa: CSASGTGPYGYTF; CDR3nt: TGCAGTGCGTCCGGGACAGGACCCTATGGCTACACCTTC
d_gene: TRBD2; j_gene: TRBJ2-7; v_gene: TRBV27; abundance: few; CDR3aa: CASSLSSLSGRGREQYF; CDR3nt: TGTGCCAGCAGTTTATCCTCACTTAGCGGGAGAGGGCGCGAGCAGTACTTC
d_gene: .; j_gene: TRBJ2-5; v_gene: TRBV10-2; abundance: .; CDR3aa: CASSEMGLETQYF; CDR3nt: TGCGCCAGCAGTGAAATGGGGCTAGAGACCCAGTACTTC
d_gene: .; j_gene: TRBJ2-1; v_gene: TRBV3-1; abundance: many; CDR3aa: CASSQGSGASGGFF; CDR3nt: TGTGCCAGCAGCCAGGGATCTGGCGCGTCCGGGGGGTTCTTC
d_gene: .; j_gene: TRBJ2-1; v_gene: TRBV11-3; abundance: many; CDR3aa: CASSLVRVGEQFF; CDR3nt: TGTGCCAGCAGCTTAGTAAGGGTAGGTGAGCAGTTCTTC
d_gene: .; j_gene: TRBJ2-7; v_gene: TRBV4-2; abundance: many; CDR3aa: CASSQAQDTLYEQYF; CDR3nt: TGTGCCAGCAGCCAAGCCCAGGACACTCTATACGAGCAGTACTTC
d_gene: TRBD1; j_gene: TRBJ2-3; v_gene: TRBV4-1; abundance: .; CDR3aa: CASSQTIPAGGIDTQYF; CDR3nt: TGCGCCAGCAGCCAAACTATCCCGGCAGGGGGTATAGATACGCAGTATTTT
d_gene: TRBD1; j_gene: TRBJ1-1; v_gene: TRBV18; abundance: .; CDR3aa: CASSPNDRGEAFF; CDR3nt: TGTGCCAGCTCACCAAACGACAGGGGAGAAGCTTTCTTT
d_gene: .; j_gene: TRBJ2-2; v_gene: TRBV5-4; abundance: .; CDR3aa: CASSRAGASVNTGELFF; CDR3nt: TGTGCCAGCAGCAGGGCAGGGGCTAGCGTGAACACCGGGGAGCTGTTTTTT
d_gene: TRBD1; j_gene: TRBJ2-7; v_gene: TRBV7-2; abundance: many; CDR3aa: CATGTGRLEQYF; CDR3nt: TGTGCCACCGGGACAGGGAGGTTGGAGCAGTACTTC
d_gene: .; j_gene: TRBJ1-2; v_gene: TRBV7-2; abundance: many; CDR3aa: CASSPDVWYGYTF; CDR3nt: TGTGCCAGCAGCCCCGATGTATGGTATGGCTACACCTTC
d_gene: TRBD2; j_gene: TRBJ2-7; v_gene: TRBV30; abundance: many; CDR3aa: CAWTKGGHEQYF; CDR3nt: TGTGCCTGGACTAAGGGAGGGCACGAGCAGTACTTC
d_gene: .; j_gene: TRBJ2-7; v_gene: TRBV7-2; abundance: many; CDR3aa: CASSRPGRDRVSYEQYF; CDR3nt: TGTGCCAGCAGTCGACCCGGGAGGGACAGGGTTTCTTACGAGCAGTACTTC
d_gene: TRBD2; j_gene: TRBJ2-3; v_gene: TRBV11-2; abundance: many; CDR3aa: CASTQTGTISSTDTQYF; CDR3nt: TGTGCCAGCACCCAAACCGGGACTATATCTAGCACAGATACGCAGTATTTT
d_gene: TRBD1; j_gene: TRBJ1-2; v_gene: TRBV12-5; abundance: .; CDR3aa: CASGRTNRGSPYGYTF; CDR3nt: TGTGCTAGTGGTCGAACGAACAGGGGCTCCCCCTATGGCTACACCTTC
d_gene: TRBD1; j_gene: TRBJ1-4; v_gene: TRBV9; abundance: .; CDR3aa: CASSQDMGVGTANEKLFF; CDR3nt: TGTGCCAGCAGCCAAGATATGGGGGTAGGGACAGCTAATGAAAAACTGTTTTTT
d_gene: .; j_gene: TRBJ1-2; v_gene: TRBV9; abundance: .; CDR3aa: CASSVGWTDYGYTF; CDR3nt: TGTGCCAGCAGCGTAGGGTGGACGGATTATGGCTACACCTTC
d_gene: TRBD2; j_gene: TRBJ2-2; v_gene: TRBV3-1; abundance: many; CDR3aa: CASSPMGGGPSTGELFF; CDR3nt: TGTGCCAGCAGCCCGATGGGGGGAGGGCCGAGCACCGGGGAGCTGTTTTTT
d_gene: .; j_gene: TRBJ2-1; v_gene: TRBV10-3; abundance: many; CDR3aa: CAISSTGLAHNEQFF; CDR3nt: TGTGCCATCAGCTCAACAGGGCTAGCCCACAATGAGCAGTTCTTC
d_gene: TRBD1; j_gene: TRBJ1-1; v_gene: TRBV20-1; abundance: many; CDR3aa: CSAHGDRGSEAFF; CDR3nt: TGCAGTGCACACGGGGACAGGGGGTCTGAAGCTTTCTTT
d_gene: TRBD2; j_gene: TRBJ2-7; v_gene: TRBV12-3/TRBV12-4; abundance: many; CDR3aa: CASSPSGLAGGGNEQYF; CDR3nt: TGTGCCAGCAGTCCCTCGGGACTAGCGGGAGGAGGGAACGAGCAGTACTTC
d_gene: .; j_gene: TRBJ2-7; v_gene: TRBV20-1; abundance: many; CDR3aa: CSARVPGHSYEQYF; CDR3nt: TGCAGTGCTAGAGTTCCGGGACATTCCTACGAGCAGTACTTC
d_gene: .; j_gene: TRBJ2-4; v_gene: TRBV6-5; abundance: .; CDR3aa: CASSYSESWDAKNIQYF; CDR3nt: TGTGCCAGCAGTTACTCAGAGTCGTGGGACGCCAAAAACATTCAGTACTTC
d_gene: TRBD1; j_gene: TRBJ2-7; v_gene: TRBV11-2; abundance: many; CDR3aa: CATSLGDRNYEQYF; CDR3nt: TGTGCCACCTCCCTTGGGGACAGGAACTACGAGCAGTACTTC
d_gene: TRBD1; j_gene: TRBJ2-4; v_gene: TRBV7-3; abundance: .; CDR3aa: CASSLRTGDIQYF; CDR3nt: TGTGCCAGCAGCTTAAGAACAGGGGACATTCAGTACTTC
d_gene: TRBD2; j_gene: TRBJ2-3; v_gene: TRBV4-2; abundance: few; CDR3aa: CASSQDGGRIRTDTQYF; CDR3nt: TGTGCCAGCAGCCAAGATGGCGGGAGGATACGCACAGATACGCAGTATTTT
d_gene: .; j_gene: TRBJ1-1; v_gene: TRBV20-1; abundance: .; CDR3aa: CSARSLMNTEAFF; CDR3nt: TGCAGTGCTAGGAGCCTGATGAACACTGAAGCTTTCTTT
d_gene: TRBD2; j_gene: TRBJ2-7; v_gene: TRBV20-1; abundance: many; CDR3aa: CSARPLAGGLNEQYF; CDR3nt: TGCAGTGCTAGACCTTTAGCGGGAGGCCTCAACGAGCAGTACTTC
d_gene: TRBD1; j_gene: TRBJ2-7; v_gene: TRBV29-1; abundance: few; CDR3aa: CSVEGTRTGAYEQYF; CDR3nt: TGCAGCGTTGAAGGCACGCGGACAGGAGCCTACGAGCAGTACTTC
d_gene: TRBD1; j_gene: TRBJ2-2; v_gene: TRBV6-2/TRBV6-3; abundance: few; CDR3aa: CASSLTPRTGDYDRELFF; CDR3nt: TGTGCCAGCAGCCTAACCCCTCGGACAGGGGACTACGACCGGGAGCTGTTTTTT
d_gene: .; j_gene: TRBJ2-1; v_gene: TRBV18; abundance: many; CDR3aa: CASSPARSKDDEQFF; CDR3nt: TGTGCCAGCTCACCTGCAAGGTCGAAGGACGATGAGCAGTTCTTC
d_gene: .; j_gene: TRBJ2-2; v_gene: TRBV12-3/TRBV12-4; abundance: .; CDR3aa: CASSLVTQNTGELFF; CDR3nt: TGTGCCAGCAGTTTAGTTACCCAAAACACCGGGGAGCTGTTTTTT
d_gene: .; j_gene: TRBJ2-3; v_gene: TRBV24-1; abundance: .; CDR3aa: CATSEGVDTQYF; CDR3nt: TGTGCCACCAGTGAGGGTGTGGATACGCAGTATTTT
d_gene: TRBD2; j_gene: TRBJ2-1; v_gene: TRBV24-1; abundance: .; CDR3aa: CATSDRASGVYNEQFF; CDR3nt: TGTGCCACCAGTGATAGGGCTAGCGGAGTTTACAATGAGCAGTTCTTC
d_gene: .; j_gene: TRBJ2-7; v_gene: TRBV28; abundance: many; CDR3aa: CASSSDRTSFYEQYF; CDR3nt: TGTGCCAGCAGCTCCGACAGGACCTCATTCTACGAGCAGTACTTC
d_gene: .; j_gene: TRBJ2-5; v_gene: TRBV5-8; abundance: many; CDR3aa: CASSKSGGQGETQYF; CDR3nt: TGTGCCAGCAGCAAGTCTGGGGGCCAGGGGGAGACCCAGTACTTC
d_gene: .; j_gene: TRBJ2-6; v_gene: TRBV11-1; abundance: once; CDR3aa: CASSPRTRPSGANVLTF; CDR3nt: TGTGCCAGCAGCCCTCGAACAAGGCCCTCTGGGGCCAACGTCCTGACTTTC
d_gene: .; j_gene: TRBJ1-5; v_gene: TRBV7-9; abundance: few; CDR3aa: CASSVDGNQPQHF; CDR3nt: TGTGCCAGCAGTGTGGACGGAAATCAGCCCCAGCATTTT
d_gene: .; j_gene: TRBJ2-2; v_gene: TRBV10-3; abundance: many; CDR3aa: CATHPRRSGELFF; CDR3nt: TGTGCCACTCATCCTCGTCGTAGCGGGGAGCTGTTTTTT
d_gene: .; j_gene: TRBJ2-3; v_gene: TRBV6-2/TRBV6-3; abundance: many; CDR3aa: CASSYPVKGEIQILTSTDTQYF; CDR3nt: TGTGCCAGCAGTTACCCAGTCAAGGGGGAGATACAAATTCTTACTAGCACAGATACGCAGTATTTT
d_gene: TRBD2; j_gene: TRBJ2-1; v_gene: TRBV7-2; abundance: many; CDR3aa: CASSLTQARGPSGRPAEQFF; CDR3nt: TGTGCCAGCAGCTTAACGCAGGCGCGGGGCCCTAGCGGGAGACCGGCTGAGCAGTTCTTC
d_gene: TRBD1; j_gene: TRBJ1-2; v_gene: TRBV3-1; abundance: few; CDR3aa: CASSQGDRGSYGYTF; CDR3nt: TGTGCCAGCAGCCAAGGGGACAGGGGGAGCTATGGCTACACCTTC
d_gene: .; j_gene: TRBJ2-7; v_gene: TRBV6-5; abundance: .; CDR3aa: CASSYSGTENYEQYF; CDR3nt: TGTGCCAGCAGTTACTCCGGGACCGAGAACTACGAGCAGTACTTC
d_gene: .; j_gene: TRBJ2-1; v_gene: TRBV5-8; abundance: many; CDR3aa: CASSNYAGNEQFF; CDR3nt: TGTGCCAGCAGCAATTACGCGGGAAATGAGCAGTTCTTC
d_gene: .; j_gene: TRBJ1-3; v_gene: TRBV28; abundance: many; CDR3aa: CASGARSSSGNTIYF; CDR3nt: TGTGCCAGCGGAGCGAGGTCCTCCTCTGGAAACACCATATATTTT
d_gene: TRBD2; j_gene: TRBJ2-3; v_gene: TRBV4-3; abundance: .; CDR3aa: CASSQDPTSGSTDTQYF; CDR3nt: TGCGCCAGCAGCCAAGATCCGACTAGCGGGAGCACAGATACGCAGTATTTT
d_gene: .; j_gene: TRBJ1-4; v_gene: TRBV28; abundance: many; CDR3aa: CASSLEGTNEKLFF; CDR3nt: TGTGCCAGCAGTTTAGAGGGAACTAATGAAAAACTGTTTTTT
d_gene: .; j_gene: TRBJ2-2; v_gene: TRBV28; abundance: .; CDR3aa: CASSFLQATGELFF; CDR3nt: TGTGCCAGCAGTTTTTTACAGGCCACCGGGGAGCTGTTTTTT
d_gene: .; j_gene: TRBJ2-7; v_gene: TRBV25-1; abundance: .; CDR3aa: CASSEYEGSYEQYF; CDR3nt: TGTGCCAGCAGTGAATATGAGGGATCCTACGAGCAGTACTTC
d_gene: .; j_gene: TRBJ2-3; v_gene: TRBV20-1; abundance: many; CDR3aa: CSASTPLGTDTQYF; CDR3nt: TGCAGTGCAAGCACCCCTCTGGGCACAGATACGCAGTATTTT
d_gene: .; j_gene: TRBJ2-2; v_gene: TRBV5-4; abundance: once; CDR3aa: CASSSGLPARGPGELFF; CDR3nt: TGTGCCAGCAGCTCGGGTCTCCCCGCTAGAGGGCCCGGGGAGCTGTTTTTT